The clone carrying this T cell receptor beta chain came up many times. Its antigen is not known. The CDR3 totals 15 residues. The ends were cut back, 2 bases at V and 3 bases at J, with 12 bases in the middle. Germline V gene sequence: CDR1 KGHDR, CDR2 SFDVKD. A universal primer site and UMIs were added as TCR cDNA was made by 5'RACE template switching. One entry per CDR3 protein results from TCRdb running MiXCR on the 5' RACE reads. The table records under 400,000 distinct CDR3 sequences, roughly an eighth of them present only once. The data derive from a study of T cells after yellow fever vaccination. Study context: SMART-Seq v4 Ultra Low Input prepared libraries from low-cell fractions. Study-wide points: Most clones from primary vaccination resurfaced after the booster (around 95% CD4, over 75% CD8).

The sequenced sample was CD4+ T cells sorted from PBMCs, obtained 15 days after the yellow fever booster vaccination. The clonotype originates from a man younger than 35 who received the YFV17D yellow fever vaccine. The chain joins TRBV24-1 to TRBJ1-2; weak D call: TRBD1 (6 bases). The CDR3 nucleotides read TGTGCCACCAGTGATTCCGGGGGGCATGACTATGGCTACACCTTC. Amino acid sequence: CATSDSGGHDYGYTF.